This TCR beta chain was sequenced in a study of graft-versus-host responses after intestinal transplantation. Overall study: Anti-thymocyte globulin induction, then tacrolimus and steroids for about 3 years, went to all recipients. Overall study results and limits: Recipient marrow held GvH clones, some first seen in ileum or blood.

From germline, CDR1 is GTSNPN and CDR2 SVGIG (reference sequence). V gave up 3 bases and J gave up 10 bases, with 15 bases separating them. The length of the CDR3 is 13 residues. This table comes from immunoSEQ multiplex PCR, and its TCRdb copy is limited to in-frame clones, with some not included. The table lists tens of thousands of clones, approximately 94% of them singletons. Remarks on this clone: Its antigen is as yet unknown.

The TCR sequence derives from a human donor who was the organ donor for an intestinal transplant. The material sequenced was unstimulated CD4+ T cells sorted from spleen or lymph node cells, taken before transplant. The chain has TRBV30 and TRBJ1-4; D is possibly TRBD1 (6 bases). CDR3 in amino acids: CAWRSGVTGKLFF. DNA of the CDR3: TGTGCCTGGAGGTCAGGGGTGACTGGAAAACTGTTTTTT. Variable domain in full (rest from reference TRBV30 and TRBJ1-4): SQTIHQWPATLVQPVGSPLSLECTVEGTSNPNLYWYRQAAGRGLQLLFYSVGIGQISSEVPQNLSASRPQDRQFILSSKKLLLSDSGFYLCAWRSGVTGKLFFGSGTQLSVL.